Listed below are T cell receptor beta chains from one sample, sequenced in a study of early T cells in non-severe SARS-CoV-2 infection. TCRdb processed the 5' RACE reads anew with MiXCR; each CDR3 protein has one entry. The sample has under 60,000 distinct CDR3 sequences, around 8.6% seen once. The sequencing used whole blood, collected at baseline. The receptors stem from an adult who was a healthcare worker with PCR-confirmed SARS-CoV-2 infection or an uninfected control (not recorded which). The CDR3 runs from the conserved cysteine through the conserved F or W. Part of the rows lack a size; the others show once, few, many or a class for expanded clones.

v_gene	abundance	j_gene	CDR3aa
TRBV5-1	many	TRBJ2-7	CASSARTGSHEQYF
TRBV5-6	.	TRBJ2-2	CASSQRQGSGELFF
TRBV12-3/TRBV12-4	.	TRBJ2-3	CASSLAVNTDTQYF
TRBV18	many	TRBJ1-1	CASSSGGLDTEAFF
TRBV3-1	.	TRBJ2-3	CASSQDEDFTDTQYF
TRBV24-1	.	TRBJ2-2	CASITANTGELFF
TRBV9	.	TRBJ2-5	CASSQTLGASPEGTQYF
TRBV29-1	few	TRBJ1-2	CSVAASNYGYTF
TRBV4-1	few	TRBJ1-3	CASSQPAEGPGNTIYF
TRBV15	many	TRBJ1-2	CATSAGQAANYGYTF
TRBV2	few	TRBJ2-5	CASIPDSSQETQYF
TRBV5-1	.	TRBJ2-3	CASNGQGSTDTQYF
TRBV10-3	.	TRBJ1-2	CATQSRDSDYNYGYTF
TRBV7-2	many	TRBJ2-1	CASSPWIGVYEQFF
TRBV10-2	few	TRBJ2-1	CASSYGSSYNEQFF
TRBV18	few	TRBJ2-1	CASSPVPPSSGSYNEQFF
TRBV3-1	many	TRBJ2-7	CASSQDRQREQYF
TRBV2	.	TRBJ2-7	CASLLAVGGYEQYF
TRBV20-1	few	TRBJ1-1	CSASGPSRGGTEAFF
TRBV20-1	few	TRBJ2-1	CSASERTSGDEQFF
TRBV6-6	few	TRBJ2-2	CASTKSDTGELFF
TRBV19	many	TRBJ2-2	CASNPRHRAGELFF
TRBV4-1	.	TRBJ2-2	CASSQQFTGELFF
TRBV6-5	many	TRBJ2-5	CASSYRPGQGAQGETQYF
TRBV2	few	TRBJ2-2	CASGRQNVGELFF
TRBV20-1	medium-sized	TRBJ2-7	CSARDKREPYEQYF
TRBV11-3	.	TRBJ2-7	CASSLGLADVSYEQYF
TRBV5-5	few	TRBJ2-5	CASSLMPGQETQYF
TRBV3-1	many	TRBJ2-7	CASSQEGPYEQYF
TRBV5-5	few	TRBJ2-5	CASSLIAPPETQYF
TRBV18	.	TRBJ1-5	CASSPGDRQPQHF
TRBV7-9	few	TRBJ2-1	CATGGRAGAHSYNEQFF
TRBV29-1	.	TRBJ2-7	CSVSGLDGAGEQYF
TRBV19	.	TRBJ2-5	CASSVKTNQETQYF
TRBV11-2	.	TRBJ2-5	CASSSGQGAGAQYF
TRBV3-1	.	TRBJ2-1	CASSQGRGQVGEQFF
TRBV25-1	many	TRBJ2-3	CASSGRIRTDTQYF
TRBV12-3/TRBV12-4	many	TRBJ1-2	CASGPTGVVYGYTF
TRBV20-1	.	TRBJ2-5	CSASMWGAETQYF
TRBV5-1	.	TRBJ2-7	CASSLAAGVGTYEQYF
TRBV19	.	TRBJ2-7	CASGTPGEQYF
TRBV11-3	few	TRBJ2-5	CASSLYGVKSGTQYF
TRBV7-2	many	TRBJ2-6	CASSDIPGANVLTF
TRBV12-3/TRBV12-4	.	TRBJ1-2	CASSFSRERNLFDGYTF
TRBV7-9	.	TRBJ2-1	CASSSRTETYNEQFF
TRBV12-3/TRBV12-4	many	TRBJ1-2	CASSQGAYGYTF
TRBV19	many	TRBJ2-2	CASTARAAGGLRGTGELFF
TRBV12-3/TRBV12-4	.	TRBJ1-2	CASSLQGFYGYTF
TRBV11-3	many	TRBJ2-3	CASSLDLGSQYF
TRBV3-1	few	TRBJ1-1	CASSQGFVGGSRTFF
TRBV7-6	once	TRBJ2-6	CASSGAGANVLTF
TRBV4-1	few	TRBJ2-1	CASSLLGGPPNEQFF
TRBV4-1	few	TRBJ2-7	CASSQGQQGYEQYF
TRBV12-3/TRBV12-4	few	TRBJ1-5	CASSLATGGFEPQHF
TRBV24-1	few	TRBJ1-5	CATSDLRSNQPQHF
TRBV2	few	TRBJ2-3	CASLVGTWVDTQYF
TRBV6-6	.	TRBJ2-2	CASSYLRGANTGELFF
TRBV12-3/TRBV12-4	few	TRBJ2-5	CASSLDGTSGETQYF